This T cell receptor (beta chain) stems from a study of blood T cell repertoires in COVID-19. Study-level information: COVID-19 samples from acute and convalescent phases originated in the United States, Italy and Spain.

Germline V CDR1 and CDR2: SGHTA, FQGNSA. This CDR3 has 16 amino acids. Trimming stripped 2 bases from V and 3 bases from J, with 14 bases between. Original handling: How many nucleated cells were present was estimated from reference gene primer amplification. The protocol was immunoSEQ multiplex PCR, while the TCRdb copy is restricted to in-frame clones and leaves out a portion. That table supplies the V and J calls and clone size; D and trimming were determined from the DNA. This repertoire shows approximately 280,000 clones, approximately 84% found once; its top ten account for about 1.5%. The Seattle patients, enrolled during active infection, were followed longitudinally.

The chain carries TRBV7-2 and TRBJ1-5; D is uncertain. This sequence was found in a human donor with COVID-19, enrolled during active disease. The donor label of this sample is uncertain. The sample taken for sequencing was peripheral blood. CDR3 in DNA: TGTGCCAGCAGCTTAACCGGGAGAGCAAACAATCAGCCCCAGCATTTT. Translation: CASSLTGRANNQPQHF.